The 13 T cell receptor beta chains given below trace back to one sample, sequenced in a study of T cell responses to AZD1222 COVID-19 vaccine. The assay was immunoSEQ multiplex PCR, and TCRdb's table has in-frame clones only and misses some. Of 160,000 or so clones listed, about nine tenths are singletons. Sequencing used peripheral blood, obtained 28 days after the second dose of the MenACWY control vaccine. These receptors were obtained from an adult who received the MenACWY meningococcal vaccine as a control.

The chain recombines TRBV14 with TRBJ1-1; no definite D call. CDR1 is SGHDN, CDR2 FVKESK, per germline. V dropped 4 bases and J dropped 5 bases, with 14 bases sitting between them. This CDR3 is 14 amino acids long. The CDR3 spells CASSPQAAGTEAFF. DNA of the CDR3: TGTGCCAGCAGCCCCCAGGCAGCCGGGACTGAAGCTTTCTTT.

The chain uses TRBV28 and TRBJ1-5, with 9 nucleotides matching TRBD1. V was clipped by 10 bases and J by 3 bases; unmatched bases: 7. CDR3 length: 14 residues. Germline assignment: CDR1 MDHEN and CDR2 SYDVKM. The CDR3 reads CATPGQGFNQPQHF. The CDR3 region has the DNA TGTGCCACCCCGGGACAGGGCTTCAATCAGCCCCAGCATTTT.

CDR3: CASSYSESNQPQHF. The DNA of the CDR3 is TGTGCCAGCAGTTACAGTGAGAGCAATCAGCCCCAGCATTTT. This sequence joins TRBV6-5 and TRBJ1-5, with D unresolved. The CDR3 totals 14 residues. Germline assignment: CDR1 MNHEY and CDR2 SVGAGI. Trimming shortened V by 2 bases and J by 1 base, and 6 bases separated the two germline ends.

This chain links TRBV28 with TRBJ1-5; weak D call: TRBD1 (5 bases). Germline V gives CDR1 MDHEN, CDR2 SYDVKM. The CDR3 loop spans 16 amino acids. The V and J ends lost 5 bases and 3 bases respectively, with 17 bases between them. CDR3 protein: CASSTVVPGTNQPQHF. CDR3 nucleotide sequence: TGTGCCAGCAGTACTGTTGTTCCAGGGACCAATCAGCCCCAGCATTTT.

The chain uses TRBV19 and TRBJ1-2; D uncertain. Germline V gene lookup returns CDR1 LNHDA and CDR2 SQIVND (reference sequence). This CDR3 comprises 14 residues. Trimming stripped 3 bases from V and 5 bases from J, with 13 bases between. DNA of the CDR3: TGTGCCAGTAGTATCAGTTCAGCATTTTATGGCTACACCTTC. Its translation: CASSISSAFYGYTF.

The CDR3 region is CASSPGQPANNEQFF. The DNA for the CDR3 is TGTGCCAGCAGCCCTGGACAGCCGGCGAACAATGAGCAGTTCTTC. The chain employs TRBV11-3 and TRBJ2-1; D is possibly TRBD1 (6 bases). Germline CDR1 is SGHNT and CDR2 is YENEEA. Trimming left V 5 bases short and J 5 bases short, with 16 bases between. This CDR3 spans 15 amino acids.

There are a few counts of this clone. Here the CDR3 DNA reads TGCGCCAGCAGCCAAGACTGGGGCGGGAGGACCGGGGAGCTGTTTTTT. Its protein is CASSQDWGGRTGELFF. The chain uses TRBV4-3 and TRBJ2-2, with TRBD2 matching 8 bases. V was pared by 0 bases and J by 5 bases, with 5 bases of the junction left unmatched. The CDR3 contains 16 residues. Germline lookup yields CDR1 LGHNA and CDR2 YSLEER.

The CDR3 DNA is TGTGCCAGCAGTTTTAAGGGGGGCTACACCTTC. Protein: CASSFKGGYTF. The rearrangement uses TRBV28 and TRBJ1-2; D possibly corresponds to TRBD1 (5 bases). Germline V lookup: CDR1 MDHEN, CDR2 SYDVKM. V lost 3 bases and J 8 bases, leaving 7 bases between the germline ends. There are 11 residues in the CDR3.

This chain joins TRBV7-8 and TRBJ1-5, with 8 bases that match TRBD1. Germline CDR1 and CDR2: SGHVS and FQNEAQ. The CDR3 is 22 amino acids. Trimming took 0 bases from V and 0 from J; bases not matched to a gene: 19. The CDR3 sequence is CASSLAPTASEVTGDSNQPQHF. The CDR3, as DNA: TGTGCCAGCAGCTTAGCGCCTACGGCCAGTGAGGTGACAGGGGATAGCAATCAGCCCCAGCATTTT.

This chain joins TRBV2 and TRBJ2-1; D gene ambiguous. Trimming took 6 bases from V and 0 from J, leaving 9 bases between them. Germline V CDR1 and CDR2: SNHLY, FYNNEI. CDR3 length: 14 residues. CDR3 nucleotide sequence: TGTGCCAGCAGCCCCGAGACCTCCTACAATGAGCAGTTCTTC. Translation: CASSPETSYNEQFF. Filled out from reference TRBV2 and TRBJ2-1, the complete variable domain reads EPEVTQTPSHQVTQMGQEVILRCVPISNHLYFYWYRQILGQKVEFLVSFYNNEISEKSEIFDDQFSVERPDGSNFTLKIRSTKLEDSAMYFCASSPETSYNEQFFGPGTRLTVL.

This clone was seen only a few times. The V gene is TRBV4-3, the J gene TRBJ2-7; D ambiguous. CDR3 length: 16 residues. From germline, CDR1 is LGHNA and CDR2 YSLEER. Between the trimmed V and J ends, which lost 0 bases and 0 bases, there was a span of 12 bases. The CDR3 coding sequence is TGCGCCAGCAGCCAAGATCCTAATCCCCCCTCCTACGAGCAGTACTTC. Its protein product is CASSQDPNPPSYEQYF.

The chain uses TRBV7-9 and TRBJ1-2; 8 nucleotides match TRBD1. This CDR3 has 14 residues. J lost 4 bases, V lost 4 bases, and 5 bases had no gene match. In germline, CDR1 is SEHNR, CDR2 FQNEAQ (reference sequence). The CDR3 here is CASSSGQGPYGYTF. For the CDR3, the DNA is TGTGCCAGCAGCTCCGGACAGGGTCCCTATGGCTACACCTTC.

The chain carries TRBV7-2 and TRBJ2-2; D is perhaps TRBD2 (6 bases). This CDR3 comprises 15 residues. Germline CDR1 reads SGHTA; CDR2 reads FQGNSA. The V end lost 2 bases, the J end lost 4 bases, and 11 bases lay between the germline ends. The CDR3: CASSLIRGGTGELFF. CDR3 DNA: TGTGCCAGCAGCTTAATCCGGGGAGGCACCGGGGAGCTGTTTTTT. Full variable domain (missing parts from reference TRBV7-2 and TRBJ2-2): GAGVSQSPSNKVTEKGKDVELRCDPISGHTALYWYRQSLGQGLEFLIYFQGNSAPDKSGLPSDRFSAERTGGSVSTLTIQRTQQEDSAVYLCASSLIRGGTGELFFGEGSRLTVL.